Below are 7 T cell receptor beta chains sequenced from a single sample in a study of CD8 T cells in ankylosing spondylitis (dated by TCRdb to about 2017). Preparation of the library involved 5' RACE. The sequencing machine was an Illumina HiSeq 2500. The raw public data were reprocessed by TCRdb itself: fastp quality trimming at Q25, MiXCR clonotype calling, in-frame beta chains only. Rows with a matching CDR3 protein are joined into one entry that keeps the most common DNA and genes. Recorded for this sample are 250,000 or so distinct CDR3 sequences; 24% of them occurred a single time. Together, the top ten hold 0.61% of the sample. The sequenced sample consisted of blood, either unsorted or a sorted T cell fraction (not recorded which). The source of these receptors is a male donor with ankylosing spondylitis or in good health (not recorded which).

The chain is built from TRBV20-1 and TRBJ2-2; a weak D match, TRBD2 (5 bases). The germline gives CDR1 DFQATT, CDR2 SNEGSKA (reference sequence). The CDR3 totals 13 residues. V was pared by 5 bases and J by 6 bases, with 13 bases between. As DNA, the CDR3 is TGCAGTGCTCGCCCGGCGGGTTCCGGGGAGCTGTTTTTT. Encoded protein: CSARPAGSGELFF.

A word on this clonotype: Given a much more abundant clone one base away, this may be a read error. The rearrangement links TRBV20-1 to TRBJ2-3; tentative D call: TRBD1 (7 bases). The germline V and J ends were trimmed by 3 bases and 4 bases, with 11 bases remaining between them. Germline CDR1 DFQATT, CDR2 SNEGSKA (reference sequence). This CDR3 is 13 amino acids long. The CDR3 nucleotides are TGCAGTGCTAGTAGCAGGGGGGCAGATACGCAGTATTTT. This gives the protein CSASSRGADTQYF.

There are a few counts of this clonotype. The gene calls are TRBV29-1 and TRBJ2-3; 9 nucleotides agree with TRBD2. Per germline, CDR1 SQVTM and CDR2 ANQGSEA. The CDR3 spans 15 residues. Trimming removed 7 bases from V and 2 bases from J; junction bases left unmatched: 10. CDR3 coding DNA: TGCAGCGCCGAAGGTGGCGGGGGGGCCACAGATACGCAGTATTTT. Translating gives CSAEGGGGATDTQYF.

The CDR3 DNA follows: TGCAGTGCTAGTTCGGGTGGTGGGGCTATCGACGAGCAGTACTTC. Its translation: CSASSGGGAIDEQYF. This chain joins TRBV20-1 and TRBJ2-7, with D possibly being TRBD1 (5 bases). The V gene's germline CDR1 is DFQATT and CDR2 SNEGSKA (reference sequence). There are 15 residues in the CDR3. Trimming took off 3 bases at V and 5 bases at J, with 20 bases between the two ends.

This chain connects TRBV10-1 to TRBJ2-3; 11 nucleotides align to TRBD1. The length of the CDR3 is 17 residues. CDR1 is WNHNN and CDR2 is SYGVQD in the germline V gene (reference sequence). V was clipped by 5 bases and J by 3 bases; unmatched bases: 10. The CDR3 sequence is CASSYLQDRGPTDTQYF. In DNA form, the CDR3 reads TGCGCCAGCAGTTATCTTCAGGACAGGGGGCCGACAGATACGCAGTATTTT.

This clonotype came up many times. The chain carries TRBV20-1 and TRBJ2-5; 7 bases map to TRBD2. CDR1 DFQATT and CDR2 SNEGSKA come from the germline V gene (reference sequence). After removal of 5 bases from V and 9 bases from J, the junction contained 18 bases not matched to a gene. This CDR3 is 15 amino acids long. The CDR3 is CSADPPDGPRGAQYF. In DNA form, the CDR3 reads TGCAGTGCTGACCCCCCTGATGGGCCTCGGGGGGCCCAGTACTTC.

This clonotype has a count of ten or more. This rearrangement joins TRBV29-1 to TRBJ2-2; D gene uncertain. Deletions cut 4 bases from V and 3 bases from J, with 6 bases between. CDR3 size: 12 residues. Germline CDR1 is SQVTM and CDR2 is ANQGSEA. The CDR3 here is CSVGADTGELFF. The DNA for the CDR3 is TGCAGCGTTGGGGCGGACACCGGGGAGCTGTTTTTT.